One sample yielded the 11 T cell receptor beta chains listed below, sequenced in a study of blood T cell repertoires in COVID-19 (dated by TCRdb to 2020 to 2021). The library relied on the immunoSEQ multiplex PCR assay. Held by TCRdb, this immuneACCESS table contains in-frame sequences only and omits some clones. Under half of the omission traces to an unresolved V gene where checked; the cause of the rest is unknown. In all, the sample holds 100,000 to 150,000 clones, and approximately 87% of those were seen once. Less than 2.5% of the sample is taken by the ten largest. The sample comprised peripheral blood. These receptors originate from a man aged 70 or older with active COVID-19.

This chain links TRBV21-1 with TRBJ2-1; the D call TRBD1 from the table was never checked on the DNA. TRBV21-1 represents a pseudogene. The CDR3 runs to 18 residues. Here the CDR3 reads CASSKGAPQFDSYNEQFF. CDR3 DNA: TGTGCCAGCAGCAAGGGGGCTCCTCAGTTTGATTCCTACAATGAGCAGTTCTTC.

The V and J genes are TRBV24-1 and TRBJ2-1, with TRBD2 matching 10 bases. J gave up 6 bases and V 3 bases, and 7 bases lay outside the gene matches. The CDR3 covers 16 residues. Per germline, CDR1 KGHDR and CDR2 SFDVKD. The CDR3 region has the DNA TGTGCCACCAGTGATCCAGCGGGAGGGCCTGGCAATGAGCAGTTCTTC. This sequence encodes CATSDPAGGPGNEQFF.

The rearrangement links TRBV2 to TRBJ2-5, with D perhaps matching TRBD1 (6 bases). Germline CDR1 and CDR2: SNHLY and FYNNEI. The CDR3 runs to 14 residues. The V end lost 6 bases, the J end lost 1 base, and 12 bases lay between the germline ends. CDR3 DNA: TGTGCCAGCAGCGTACAGGGCGGCCAAGAGACCCAGTACTTC. Amino acid sequence: CASSVQGGQETQYF.

This chain uses TRBV19 with TRBJ1-5; 9 bases fit TRBD1. CDR1 is LNHDA and CDR2 is SQIVND in the germline V gene (reference sequence). Losses at the gene ends were 5 bases for V and 1 base for J; bases not matched to a gene: 12. The CDR3 is made up of 18 amino acids. The CDR3 protein is CASSSPGTGRRSNQPQHF. The DNA for the CDR3 is TGTGCCAGTAGTTCTCCCGGGACAGGGCGCCGGAGCAATCAGCCCCAGCATTTT. The variable domain in full, with the rest retrieved from reference TRBV19 and TRBJ1-5, is DGGITQSPKYLFRKEGQNVTLSCEQNLNHDAMYWYRQDPGQGLRLIYYSQIVNDFQKGDIAEGYSVSREKKESFPLTVTSAQKNPTAFYLCASSSPGTGRRSNQPQHFGDGTRLSIL.

V is TRBV7-3 and J is TRBJ2-7, with 10 bases aligning to TRBD2. The V gene's germline CDR1 is SGHTA and CDR2 FQGTGA. The CDR3 totals 15 residues. V shed 5 bases, J shed 5 bases, and the junction held 9 bases outside the gene matches. The CDR3 is CASSPRASGRHEQYF. The DNA for the CDR3 is TGTGCCAGCAGCCCCCGGGCTAGCGGGAGACACGAGCAGTACTTC.

The chain links TRBV18 to TRBJ2-5; D gene ambiguous. Deletions cut 4 bases from V and 2 bases from J, with 8 bases between. Looked up from germline, CDR1 is KGHSH and CDR2 is LQKENI. The CDR3 contains 13 residues. The CDR3 sequence is CASSLNLQETQYF. The CDR3 DNA reads as TGTGCCAGCTCACTAAACCTACAAGAGACCCAGTACTTC. The full variable domain, with the rest looked up from reference TRBV18 and TRBJ2-5, is NAGVMQNPRHLVRRRGQEARLRCSPMKGHSHVYWYRQLPEEGLKFMVYLQKENIIDESGMPKERFSAEFPKEGPSILRIQQVVRGDSAAYFCASSLNLQETQYFGPGTRLLVL.

The J gene is TRBJ2-2, the V gene TRBV27, with 7 bases matching TRBD2. There are 14 residues in the CDR3. The J segment lost 0 bases and the V segment lost 8 bases, leaving 3 bases of the junction unmatched. Germline-derived CDR1 and CDR2 are MNHEY and SMNVEV (reference sequence). The CDR3 here is CASGGGSNTGELFF. The CDR3 nucleotides are TGTGCCAGCGGGGGAGGGTCGAACACCGGGGAGCTGTTTTTT.

This sequence joins TRBV5-5 and TRBJ1-5, with 9 bases that match TRBD1. This CDR3 region has 17 residues. CDR1 and CDR2 (germline): SGHKS, YYEKEE (reference sequence). V was clipped by 4 bases and J by 6 bases; unmatched bases: 14. The CDR3 nucleotides are TGTGCCAGCAGCCCGGACAGGGGCGAATCCTGGGTTCAGCCCCAGCATTTT. Amino acids: CASSPDRGESWVQPQHF.

This clone occurred once. The chain has TRBV6-2 or TRBV6-3 and TRBJ1-2; possible D gene TRBD1, 5 bases. CDR1 is MNHEY and CDR2 is SVGEGT in the germline V gene. V gave up 4 bases and J gave up 4 bases, with 10 bases separating them. The CDR3 is 13 amino acids. The CDR3 nucleotides read TGTGCCAGCAGTTCCCCAGGGATCTATGGCTACACCTTC. Its protein product is CASSSPGIYGYTF.

J is TRBJ2-2 and V is TRBV9, with 13 bases fitting TRBD2. The CDR3 loop spans 15 amino acids. V lost 4 bases to trimming and J lost 8 bases; unmatched junction nucleotides: 5. Per the germline V gene, CDR1 is SGDLS and CDR2 is YYNGEE. The CDR3 is CASSSGLAGLGELFF. The CDR3 nucleotides are TGTGCCAGCAGCTCGGGACTAGCGGGATTGGGGGAGCTGTTTTTT.

The chain links TRBV27 to TRBJ2-5, with a weak D call TRBD1 (6 bases). Looked up from germline, CDR1 is MNHEY and CDR2 is SMNVEV (reference sequence). The CDR3 has 14 amino acids. V lost 3 bases to trimming and J lost 5 bases, with 13 bases between them. CDR3: CASSFSGEWETQYF. CDR3 DNA sequence: TGTGCCAGCAGTTTTTCAGGGGAGTGGGAGACCCAGTACTTC.